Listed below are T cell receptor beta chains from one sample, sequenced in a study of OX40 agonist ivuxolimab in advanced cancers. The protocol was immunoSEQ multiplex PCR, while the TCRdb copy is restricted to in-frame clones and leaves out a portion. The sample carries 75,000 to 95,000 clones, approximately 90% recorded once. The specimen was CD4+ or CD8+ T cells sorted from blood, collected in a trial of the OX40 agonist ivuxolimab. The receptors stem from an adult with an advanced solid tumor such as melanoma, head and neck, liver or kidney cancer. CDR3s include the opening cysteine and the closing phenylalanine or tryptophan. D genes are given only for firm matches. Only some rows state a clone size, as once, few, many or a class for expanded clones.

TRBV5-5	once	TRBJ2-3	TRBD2	TGTGCCAGCAGCCGCGGACTAGGGGAGGTAGATACGCAGTATTTT	CASSRGLGEVDTQYF
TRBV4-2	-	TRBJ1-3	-	TGTGCCAGCAGCCAAGATTCGGCTGACCGACTCTCTGGAAACACCATATATTTT	CASSQDSADRLSGNTIYF
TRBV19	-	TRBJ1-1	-	TGTGCCAGTAGTCCGGGACCCAGCCTCGAAGCTTTCTTT	CASSPGPSLEAFF
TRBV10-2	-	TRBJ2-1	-	TGCGCCAGCGATCGCTTCAGGGCGGATGAGCAGTTCTTC	CASDRFRADEQFF
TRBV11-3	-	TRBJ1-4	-	TGTGCCAGCAGCGGCAGGCCAAATGAAAAACTGTTTTTT	CASSGRPNEKLFF
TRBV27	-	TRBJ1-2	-	TGTGCCAGCAGTTTGGGACTTAACTATGGCTACACCTTC	CASSLGLNYGYTF
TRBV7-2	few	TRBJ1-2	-	TGTGCCAGCACCGCCCTGGGGGCTAACTATGGCTACACCTTC	CASTALGANYGYTF
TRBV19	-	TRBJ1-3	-	TGTGCCAGTAGCTATACAGGGTGGTCTGGAAACACCATATATTTT	CASSYTGWSGNTIYF
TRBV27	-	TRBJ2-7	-	TGTGCCAGCAGCCTCGGGCGGGTCCACTACGAGCAGTACTTC	CASSLGRVHYEQYF
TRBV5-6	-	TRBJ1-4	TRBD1	TGTGCCAGCAGCGCCGGGACAGACTATGAAAAACTGTTTTTT	CASSAGTDYEKLFF
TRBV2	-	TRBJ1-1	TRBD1	TGTGCCAGCACAGGGGGCACTGAAGCTTTCTTT	CASTGGTEAFF
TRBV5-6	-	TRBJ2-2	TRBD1	TGTGCCAGCAGCTTAGTTTCTGGGACAGGGGACACCGGGGAGCTGTTTTTT	CASSLVSGTGDTGELFF
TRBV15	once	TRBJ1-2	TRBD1	TGTGCCACCAGCAGAGACCCAGACAGGGGTTGGGCTGGCTACACCTTC	CATSRDPDRGWAGYTF
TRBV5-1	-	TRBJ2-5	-	TGCGCCAGCAGCTCCGACTACGGGGTCAGCGAGACCCAGTACTTC	CASSSDYGVSETQYF
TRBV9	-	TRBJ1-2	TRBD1	TGTGCCAGCAGCCAGACCGGGACAGGGGCCTTTGGCTACACCTTC	CASSQTGTGAFGYTF
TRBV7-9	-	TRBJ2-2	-	TGTGCCGGGGGGACACCGAACACCGGGGAGCTGTTTTTT	CAGGTPNTGELFF
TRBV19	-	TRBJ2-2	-	TGTGCCAGTAGTATTAGACAGAACACCGGGGAGCTGTTTTTT	CASSIRQNTGELFF
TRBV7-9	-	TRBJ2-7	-	TGTGCCAGCAGCTTACCCCCCCTCGGTTCCTACGAGCAGTACTTC	CASSLPPLGSYEQYF
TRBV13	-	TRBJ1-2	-	TGTGCCAGCAGCCTAAGTACTAACTATGGCTACACCTTC	CASSLSTNYGYTF
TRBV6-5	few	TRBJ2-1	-	TGTGCCAGCACTCCGGGCGGTGGGTCCTACAATGAGCAGTTCTTC	CASTPGGGSYNEQFF
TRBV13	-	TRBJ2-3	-	TGTGCCAGCAGCTTTAAGGGCCCCGGGACAGATACGCAGTATTTT	CASSFKGPGTDTQYF
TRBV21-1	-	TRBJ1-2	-	TGTGCCAGCAGCAAAGCCGGGGATGGCTACACCTTC	CASSKAGDGYTF
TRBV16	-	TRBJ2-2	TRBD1	TGTGCCAGCAACCGCCCGGACAGGACGCCCGGGGAGCTGTTTTTT	CASNRPDRTPGELFF
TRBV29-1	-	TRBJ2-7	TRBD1	TGCAGCGTTGAAGGGGACAGGGAAGGAGTTTACGAGCAGTACTTC	CSVEGDREGVYEQYF
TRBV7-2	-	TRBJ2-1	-	TGTGCCAGCAGCTCAAGAGGGTTAGGATCCTACAATGAGCAGTTCTTC	CASSSRGLGSYNEQFF
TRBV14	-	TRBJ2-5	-	TGTGCCAGCAGCCAGACAGGTACCCGAGAGACCCAGTACTTC	CASSQTGTRETQYF
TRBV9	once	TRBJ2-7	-	TGTGCCAGCAGCGTAAACAGCCTAACCTACGAGCAGTACTTC	CASSVNSLTYEQYF
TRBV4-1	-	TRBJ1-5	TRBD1	TGCGCCAGCAGCCAAGACGGACAGGGCCATCAGCCCCAGCATTTT	CASSQDGQGHQPQHF
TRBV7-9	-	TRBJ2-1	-	TGTGCCAGCAGCTCCGATGGGCGGGACGCGGGGATCTACAATGAGCAGTTCTTC	CASSSDGRDAGIYNEQFF
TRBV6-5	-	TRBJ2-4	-	TGTGCCAGCAGTTACTCTGCTGAGGCCAAAAACATTCAGTACTTC	CASSYSAEAKNIQYF
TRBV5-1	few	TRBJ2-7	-	TGCGCCAGCAGCTTGGTCTCGGGGGCAGGCTACGAGCAGTACTTC	CASSLVSGAGYEQYF
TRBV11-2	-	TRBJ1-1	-	TGTGCCAGCAGCTTTGGCCCTGGGGTGAACACTGAAGCTTTCTTT	CASSFGPGVNTEAFF
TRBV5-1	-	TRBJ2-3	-	TGCGCCAGCAGCTTGAACGACTTTCGCACAGATACGCAGTATTTT	CASSLNDFRTDTQYF
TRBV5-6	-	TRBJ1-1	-	TGTGCCAGCAGCTTGGTATCTAACACTGAAGCTTTCTTT	CASSLVSNTEAFF
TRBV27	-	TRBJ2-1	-	TGTGCCAGCAGTTTAGCGGGGAACAATGAGCAGTTCTTC	CASSLAGNNEQFF
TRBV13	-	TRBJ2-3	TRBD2	TGTGCCAGCAGGGGGAGGGAACCCCCAGATACGCAGTATTTT	CASRGREPPDTQYF
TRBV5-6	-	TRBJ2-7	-	TGTGCCAGCAGCTTAGGCCACCTTTTTGACTACGAGCAGTACTTC	CASSLGHLFDYEQYF
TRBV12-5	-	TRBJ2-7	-	TGTGCTAGTGGGCCGGACAGTCCCTACGAGCAGTACTTC	CASGPDSPYEQYF
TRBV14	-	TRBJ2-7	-	TGTGCCAGCAGCCAAGGGACGGGACTGAGCCCCTACGAGCAGTACTTC	CASSQGTGLSPYEQYF
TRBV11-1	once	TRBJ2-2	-	TGTGCCAGCAGCCCCGAGAGTGTGGCCGGGGAGCTGTTTTTT	CASSPESVAGELFF
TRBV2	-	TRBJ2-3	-	TGTGCCAGCAGTGAAGAGACGGACAGTAGCTCAAGTAGCACAGATACGCAGTATTTT	CASSEETDSSSSSTDTQYF
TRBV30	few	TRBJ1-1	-	TGTGCCAGCCCCGGGACGCCAAAGACTGAAGCTTTCTTT	CASPGTPKTEAFF
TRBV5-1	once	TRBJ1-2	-	TGCGCCAGCAGCTTGGCTACAGGGAACTATGGCTACACCTTC	CASSLATGNYGYTF